This T cell receptor beta chain was identified in a study of CD8 T cells in ankylosing spondylitis. There are 16 residues in the CDR3. V was shortened by 2 bases and J by 3 bases, with 15 bases between the two germline ends. Germline CDR1 reads SGHRS; CDR2 reads YFSETQ. This clonotype was recorded many times. What it binds is unknown. Quantitative 5'-RACE with molecular barcodes was used to make the TCR beta libraries. TCRdb re-called the 5' RACE reads with MiXCR, one entry per CDR3 protein. In the table there are about 360,000 distinct CDR3 sequences, about 15% of which are singletons. Broader study findings: The study identified a TCR beta motif of eight highly homologous variants that appeared characteristic of ankylosing spondylitis blood. Clones linked to disease were reported to show significant enrichment in matched ankylosing spondylitis synovial fluid.

This clonotype was obtained from a male donor with ankylosing spondylitis or in good health (not recorded which). Sequencing was done on a sample of blood, either unsorted or a sorted T cell fraction (not recorded which). This sequence joins TRBV5-1 and TRBJ2-1; D not certain. The chain's CDR3 is CASSLKGWQDYNEQFF. The DNA of the CDR3 is TGCGCCAGCAGCTTAAAGGGTTGGCAGGACTACAATGAGCAGTTCTTC.